This T cell receptor beta chain was recovered during a study of cytomegalovirus exposure and HLA in healthy donors. General observations from the study: Across donors, presence/absence analyses took sequencing depth to be roughly uniform.

This clone was seen more than once but under ten times. Its antigen is not identified. Germline CDR1 SEHNR, CDR2 FQNEAQ (reference sequence). This CDR3 is 13 amino acids long. V lost 5 bases and J lost 4; bases outside the gene matches: 3. Primers: 60 Vbeta forward and 13 Jbeta reverse. Generated by immunoSEQ multiplex PCR, the TCRdb table keeps only in-frame clones and is missing some. Of under 250,000 clones in the sample, about 77% are singletons; the top ten hold under 3%. This TCR was sampled from a woman younger than 45 in good health and CMV-seronegative. The rearrangement joins TRBV7-9 to TRBJ1-1; 8 nucleotides match TRBD1. The sequenced sample was PBMCs. This chain's CDR3 is CASSVQGVTEAFF. The CDR3 DNA reads TGTGCCAGCAGCGTACAGGGGGTCACTGAAGCTTTCTTT.